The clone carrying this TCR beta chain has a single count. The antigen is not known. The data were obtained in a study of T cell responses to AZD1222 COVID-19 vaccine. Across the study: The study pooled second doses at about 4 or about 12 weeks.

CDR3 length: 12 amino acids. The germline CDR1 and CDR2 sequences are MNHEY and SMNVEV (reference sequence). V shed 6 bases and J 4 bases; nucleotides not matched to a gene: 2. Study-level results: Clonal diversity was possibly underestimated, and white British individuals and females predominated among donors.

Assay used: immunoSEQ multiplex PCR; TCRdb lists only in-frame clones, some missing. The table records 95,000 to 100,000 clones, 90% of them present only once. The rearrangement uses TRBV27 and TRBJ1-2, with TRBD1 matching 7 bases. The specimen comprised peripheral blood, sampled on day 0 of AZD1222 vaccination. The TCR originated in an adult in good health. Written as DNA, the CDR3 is TGTGCCAGCAGCCGGACAGGCTATGGCTACACCTTC. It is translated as CASSRTGYGYTF.